This TCR beta chain comes out of a study of radiotherapy plus CTLA-4 blockade in lung cancer. This clone showed up just once. The target antigen is unknown. Sequenced by immunoSEQ multiplex PCR; TCRdb stores in-frame clones only, minus some. The table records around 80,000 clones, 70% to 85% of them present only once. Study-level findings and limits: Blood saw expansion of tumor-derived TCR clones after radiotherapy plus ipilimumab.

Germline V gene sequence: CDR1 SGHRS, CDR2 YFSETQ. This CDR3 has 17 residues. V shed 3 bases and J 2 bases; nucleotides not matched to a gene: 10. The rearrangement uses TRBV5-1 and TRBJ2-7, with 11 bases aligning to TRBD1. This specimen was peripheral blood, taken from a patient treated with radiotherapy plus ipilimumab. The origin of this receptor is a human donor with non-small cell lung cancer whose response to radiotherapy plus ipilimumab could not be evaluated. The CDR3 DNA is TGCGCCAGCAGCTCGAGCCGAGGACAGGGGGCGACCTACGAGCAGTACTTC. Its translation: CASSSSRGQGATYEQYF.